The clone carrying this TCR beta chain appeared many times. Its antigen is not known. CDR3 length equals 12 residues. Looked up from germline, CDR1 is SGHAT and CDR2 is FQNNGV. MiXCR was run by TCRdb on the multiplex PCR reads, yielding one entry per CDR3 protein. The sample has 75,000 to 100,000 distinct CDR3 sequences; roughly a fifth are singletons. This specimen belongs to a study of breast tumors, draining lymph nodes, adjacent tissues. Broader study findings: Tumor TCR diversity was below lymph nodes but above nontumor tissue.

Axillary draining lymph nodes of breast cancer patients supplied the node samples. This sequence was found in a female donor with breast cancer. Some clones in this sample may be carry-over from other donors' samples. V gene TRBV11-2 combines with J gene TRBJ2-7, with TRBD1 as a possible D gene (5 bases). The sample comprised axillary lymph node tissue. CDR3 sequence: CATKRTGYEQYF. CDR3 DNA: TGTGCTACCAAGCGAACAGGCTACGAGCAGTACTTC.